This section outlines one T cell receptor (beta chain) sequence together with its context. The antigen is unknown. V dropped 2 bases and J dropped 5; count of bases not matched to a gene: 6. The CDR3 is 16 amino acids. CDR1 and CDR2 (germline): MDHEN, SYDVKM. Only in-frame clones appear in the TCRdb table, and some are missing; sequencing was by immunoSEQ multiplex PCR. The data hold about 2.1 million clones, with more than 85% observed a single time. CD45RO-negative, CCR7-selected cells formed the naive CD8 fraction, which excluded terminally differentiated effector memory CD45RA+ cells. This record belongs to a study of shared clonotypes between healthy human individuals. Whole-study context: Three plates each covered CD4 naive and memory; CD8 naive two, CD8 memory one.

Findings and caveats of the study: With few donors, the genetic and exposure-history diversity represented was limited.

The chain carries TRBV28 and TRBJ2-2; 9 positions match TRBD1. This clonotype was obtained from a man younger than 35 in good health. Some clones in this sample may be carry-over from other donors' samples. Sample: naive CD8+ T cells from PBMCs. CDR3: CASSLLLGQGTGELFF. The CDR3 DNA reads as TGTGCCAGCAGTTTACTCCTGGGACAGGGTACCGGGGAGCTGTTTTTT. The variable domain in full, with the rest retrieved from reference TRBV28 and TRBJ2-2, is DVKVTQSSRYLVKRTGEKVFLECVQDMDHENMFWYRQDPGLGLRLIYFSYDVKMKEKGDIPEGYSVSREKKERFSLILESASTNQTSMYLCASSLLLGQGTGELFFGEGSRLTVL.